This TCR beta chain originates from a study of T cells in Graves' hyperthyroidism and ophthalmopathy. Regarding the study as a whole: Ophthalmopathy and stable hyperthyroidism were separated by a 13 V-J model. Most expanded thyroid clonotypes above 0.001 recurred in blood.

Germline-derived CDR1 and CDR2 are MNHNS and SASEGT. This CDR3 is built from 16 residues. V lost 3 bases, J lost 3 bases, and 5 bases stayed unmatched. Amplification targeted TCR beta CDR3 regions from RNA transcripts. An initial round of RT-PCR targeting the TCR CDR3 relied on the HTBI primer set. TCRdb passed the multiplex PCR reads through MiXCR, listing each CDR3 protein once. The table has fewer than 450,000 distinct CDR3 sequences, about 18% seen once; the top ten hold roughly a third. This clonotype was recorded many times. The target antigen is unknown. Each diagnosis was grounded in clinical symptoms, serum thyroxine and TRAb, thyroid ultrasound, and orbital computed tomography. Cells are PBMCs isolated from about 10 ml of fresh blood.

Sequencing input: blood. The chain employs TRBV6-1 and TRBJ2-2; 9 bases match TRBD1. This TCR was sampled from a woman aged 25 to 39 with Graves' hyperthyroidism that later progressed to Graves' ophthalmopathy. CDR3 residues: CASSDTGGADTGELFF. DNA for the CDR3: TGTGCCAGCAGTGATACAGGGGGCGCGGACACCGGGGAGCTGTTTTTT.